The sequence of this TCR beta chain was determined in a study of blood T cells in healthy people across ages. With a J-beta primer mix and a sample-barcoded 5' primer, a second PCR ran about 6 to 11 cycles. TCRdb re-derived calls from the 5' RACE reads in MiXCR, one entry per CDR3 protein. Here the sample spans roughly 900,000 distinct CDR3 sequences, 48% being singletons. Study observations and caveats: Roughly linear age-related decline in beta diversity appeared, significant by age around 36.

Concerning this clonotype itself: The antigen remains unidentified.

V was trimmed by 6 bases and J by 3 bases, leaving 15 bases between them. This CDR3 contains 13 residues. Germline values: CDR1 DFQATT, CDR2 SNEGSKA (reference sequence). Ranging in age from roughly 6 to 100, the donors were healthy Caucasian individuals from Russia. This TCR was sampled from a man aged 25 to 40 in good health. This chain uses TRBV20-1 with TRBJ2-7; tentative D call: TRBD1 (6 bases). What was sequenced was blood. CDR3 in amino acids: CSARRTAFYEQYF. CDR3 bases: TGCAGTGCAAGAAGGACAGCCTTCTACGAGCAGTACTTC.